The next 9 T cell receptor beta chains were all read from a single sample in a study of shared clonotypes between healthy human individuals. Sequencing used immunoSEQ multiplex PCR; TCRdb keeps in-frame clones, though not all of them. In the table there are about 800,000 clones, roughly 96% of which are singletons. Naive CD8 isolation took CD45RO-negative cells positively selected for CCR7 and excluded terminally differentiated effector memory CD45RA+ cells. Sample: naive CD8+ T cells sorted from blood. These receptors were obtained from a man aged 25-40 years in good health.

The genes are TRBV19 and TRBJ2-7; D is possibly TRBD2 (6 bases). This CDR3 comprises 15 residues. Trimming took 2 bases from V and 4 from J, leaving 15 bases between them. CDR1 is LNHDA and CDR2 is SQIVND in the germline V gene (reference sequence). CDR3 DNA sequence: TGTGCCAGTAGTATACTCCCCCCAGGAGGGTACGAGCAGTACTTC. It yields the protein CASSILPPGGYEQYF. The full variable domain, its missing parts supplied by reference TRBV19 and TRBJ2-7, is DGGITQSPKYLFRKEGQNVTLSCEQNLNHDAMYWYRQDPGQGLRLIYYSQIVNDFQKGDIAEGYSVSREKKESFPLTVTSAQKNPTAFYLCASSILPPGGYEQYFGPGTRLTVT.

The chain uses TRBV13 and TRBJ2-7; 11 bases are shared with TRBD2. The CDR3 is 16 residues long. V shed 2 bases and J 3 bases; nucleotides not matched to a gene: 6. Germline V gives CDR1 PRHDT, CDR2 FYEKMQ (reference sequence). The CDR3 region is CASSLSLAGGYYEQYF. The CDR3 nucleotides read TGTGCCAGCAGCTTAAGCCTAGCGGGAGGTTACTACGAGCAGTACTTC.

As for this clone: The sample carries other DNA sequences with the same CDR3. The rearrangement links TRBV13 to TRBJ2-7; D remains ambiguous. Germline V CDR1 and CDR2: PRHDT, FYEKMQ (reference sequence). The length of the CDR3 is 12 residues. V lost 2 bases and J lost 0, with 2 bases in between. The CDR3 loop is CASSLSSYEQYF. In DNA form, the CDR3 reads TGTGCCAGCAGCTTAAGCTCCTACGAGCAGTACTTC.

The rearrangement uses TRBV6-6 and TRBJ1-5; D unclear. The ends were cut back, 8 bases at V and 7 bases at J, with 6 bases in the middle. Germline-derived CDR1 and CDR2 are MNHNY and SVGAGI (reference sequence). The CDR3 is 10 residues long. The CDR3 DNA sequence: TGTGCCAGCTCCGAACAGCCCCAGCATTTT. Translated, it gives CASSEQPQHF.

This clone was picked up one time. The gene calls are TRBV4-1 and TRBJ2-1; TRBD2 matches 11 bases. Unmatched junction bases numbered 8, after V lost 2 bases and J lost 8 bases. This CDR3 has 16 amino acids. Germline V gene lookup returns CDR1 MGHRA and CDR2 YSYEKL. DNA for the CDR3: TGCGCCAGCAGCCAAAGGGCTAGCGGGGGGAGAGATGAGCAGTTCTTC. This sequence encodes CASSQRASGGRDEQFF.

V usage is TRBV5-1 and J usage is TRBJ2-3; 8 positions agree with TRBD2. This CDR3 region has 16 residues. V lost 0 bases and J lost 0; bases outside the gene matches: 3. Germline lookup yields CDR1 SGHRS and CDR2 YFSETQ. The CDR3 sequence: CASSLVSSGSTDTQYF. CDR3 nucleotides: TGCGCCAGCAGCTTGGTGTCTAGCGGGAGCACAGATACGCAGTATTTT.

The V call is TRBV5-6, the J call TRBJ2-7; 9 bases are shared with TRBD1. V lost 0 bases and J lost 6; bases outside the gene matches: 7. The CDR3 contains 15 residues. Germline V gene lookup returns CDR1 SGHDT and CDR2 YYEEEE. CDR3 region: CASSLAKMGQGEQYF. Here the CDR3 DNA reads TGTGCCAGCAGCTTGGCCAAGATGGGACAGGGCGAGCAGTACTTC.

This clone has a handful of counts. V usage is TRBV6-5 and J usage is TRBJ2-3; 9 bases fit TRBD1. The V and J ends lost 6 bases and 4 bases, in that order; junction bases with no gene match: 8. Germline V gene lookup returns CDR1 MNHEY and CDR2 SVGAGI. CDR3 length: 15 amino acids. CDR3 bases: TGTGCCAGCAGCTCCGGGACAGGGATCCCAGATACGCAGTATTTT. It specifies CASSSGTGIPDTQYF.

The chain uses TRBV29-1 and TRBJ2-7, with 7 bases identical to TRBD1. V lost 0 bases to trimming and J lost 3 bases; unmatched junction nucleotides: 8. This CDR3 has 15 amino acids. The germline V gene has CDR1 SQVTM and CDR2 ANQGSEA. CDR3 in DNA: TGCAGCGTTGAAGATTTAAGACAGGGAAGCTACGAGCAGTACTTC. Protein: CSVEDLRQGSYEQYF.